One T cell receptor (beta chain) is described in this entry. Antigen specificity is unknown. The data stem from a study of cytomegalovirus exposure and HLA in healthy donors. The wider study: Falling in the Caucasian-associated ancestry cluster were 65% to 90% of 398 genotyped donors. General study findings and limits: The Asian-associated ancestry cluster reportedly had fewer N-insertions than the approximately 690-donor mean in a later analysis. Differences between HLA loci emerged in a later analysis of TCR association rates, with DRB1 most and HLA-C fewest.

Primers for the PCR totalled 60 Vbeta and 13 Jbeta. The assay was immunoSEQ multiplex PCR, and TCRdb's table has in-frame clones only and misses some. Altogether some 96,000 clones are present, approximately 76% being singletons, with the ten largest covering 15% to 20%. The length of the CDR3 is 18 residues. Germline CDR1 LNHNV, CDR2 YYDKDF (reference sequence). The V and J ends lost 5 bases and 3 bases, in that order; junction bases with no gene match: 15. The receptor comes from a woman in her sixties in good health and CMV-seropositive. The sequenced sample was PBMCs. The chain links TRBV15 to TRBJ2-7, with 11 bases fitting TRBD2. CDR3 sequence (DNA): TGTGCCACCAGCTCTCGATCCTCACTAGCGGGAGTTCGCTACGAGCAGTACTTC. Its protein is CATSSRSSLAGVRYEQYF. Complete variable domain (other parts from reference TRBV15 and TRBJ2-7): DAMVIQNPRYQVTQFGKPVTLSCSQTLNHNVMYWYQQKSSQAPKLLFHYYDKDFNNEADTPDNFQSRRPNTSFCFLDIRSPGLGDTAMYLCATSSRSSLAGVRYEQYFGPGTRLTVT.